The 9 T cell receptor beta chains presented below share a single source sample, sequenced in a study of OX40 agonist ivuxolimab in advanced cancers. Profiling relied on immunoSEQ multiplex PCR, and the TCRdb table lists in-frame clones only, not all of them. This repertoire shows 36,000 or so clones, around 77% found once; its top ten account for less than 25%. The source material was CD4+ or CD8+ T cells sorted from blood, sampled in a trial of the OX40 agonist ivuxolimab. These receptors were taken from an adult with an advanced solid tumor such as melanoma, head and neck, liver or kidney cancer.

This chain links TRBV5-5 with TRBJ2-7; a possible D gene is TRBD2 (5 bases). The CDR3 contains 14 residues. Trimming shortened V by 1 base and J by 0 bases, and 8 bases separated the two germline ends. In germline, CDR1 is SGHKS, CDR2 YYEKEE (reference sequence). The CDR3 loop is CASSLSAGSYEQYF. CDR3 nucleotide sequence: TGTGCCAGCAGCTTGTCGGCGGGCTCCTACGAGCAGTACTTC.

There are a few counts of this clone. V is TRBV28 and J is TRBJ2-1, with TRBD2 matching 11 bases. This CDR3 region has 14 residues. Unmatched junction bases numbered 6, after V lost 5 bases and J lost 9 bases. The germline CDR1 and CDR2 sequences are MDHEN and SYDVKM. Written as DNA, the CDR3 is TGTGCCAGCAGTCCACTAGCGGGAGTAGGTGAGCAGTTCTTC. It codes for CASSPLAGVGEQFF.

The chain links TRBV19 to TRBJ2-7; 8 bases agree with TRBD2. CDR3 size: 13 residues. CDR1 LNHDA and CDR2 SQIVND come from the germline V gene (reference sequence). V lost 1 base, J lost 4 bases, and 0 bases stayed unmatched. CDR3 loop: CASSIVAGYEQYF. The CDR3 coding sequence is TGTGCCAGTAGTATAGTAGCGGGGTACGAGCAGTACTTC.

The chain has TRBV6-5 and TRBJ2-7, with 7 nucleotides matching TRBD1. Germline loops: CDR1 MNHEY, CDR2 SVGAGI. Germline trimming cut 6 bases from V and 5 bases from J; bases unmatched to any gene: 7. The CDR3 contains 13 residues. The CDR3 protein is CASRDRDRNEQYF. The DNA for the CDR3 is TGTGCCAGCAGAGACAGGGACCGCAACGAGCAGTACTTC.

V usage is TRBV7-9 and J usage is TRBJ1-6; D possibly corresponds to TRBD1 (5 bases). The CDR3 has 16 amino acids. V was cut by 3 bases and J by 9 bases, with 18 bases left in between. CDR1 is SEHNR and CDR2 is FQNEAQ in the germline V gene (reference sequence). CDR3: CASSFTDSGAISPLHF. DNA of the CDR3: TGTGCCAGCAGCTTTACTGACTCCGGGGCAATTTCACCCCTCCACTTT. Variable domain in full (rest from reference TRBV7-9 and TRBJ1-6): DTGVSQNPRHKITKRGQNVTFRCDPISEHNRLYWYRQTLGQGPEFLTYFQNEAQLEKSRLLSDRFSAERPKGSFSTLEIQRTEQGDSAMYLCASSFTDSGAISPLHFGNGTRLTVT.

The V call is TRBV28, the J call TRBJ2-1; 13 bases agree with TRBD2. Germline trimming cut 4 bases from V and 0 bases from J; bases unmatched to any gene: 6. Germline-derived CDR1 and CDR2 are MDHEN and SYDVKM. This CDR3 spans 18 amino acids. CDR3: CASSSILAGGPSYNEQFF. The CDR3 DNA is TGTGCCAGCAGTTCGATACTAGCGGGAGGGCCCTCCTACAATGAGCAGTTCTTC.

V gene TRBV27 combines with J gene TRBJ2-3, with D possibly TRBD2 on 7 matching bases. Germline V gives CDR1 MNHEY, CDR2 SMNVEV (reference sequence). This CDR3 has 15 residues. The V end was cut by 5 bases, the J end by 4 bases, with 16 bases between. The CDR3 reads CASSPEGGHSDTQYF. The DNA of the CDR3 is TGTGCCAGCAGTCCCGAGGGGGGGCACTCAGATACGCAGTATTTT.

The chain employs TRBV28 and TRBJ2-5; weak D call: TRBD1 (6 bases). Germline V lookup: CDR1 MDHEN, CDR2 SYDVKM. The CDR3 extends over 15 amino acids. Trimming cost V 3 bases and J 5 bases, with 16 bases left between them. In DNA, the CDR3 is TGTGCCAGCAGTTTGGGGGCCGTGGGCGGGGAGACCCAGTACTTC. This gives the protein CASSLGAVGGETQYF.

The rearrangement uses TRBV4-1 and TRBJ1-2; maybe TRBD1 (6 bases). Germline values: CDR1 MGHRA, CDR2 YSYEKL. This CDR3 has 14 amino acids. V was pared by 4 bases and J by 4 bases, with 13 bases between. The CDR3: CASSPPDSPYGYTF. As DNA, the CDR3 is TGCGCCAGCAGCCCACCGGACAGTCCCTATGGCTACACCTTC.